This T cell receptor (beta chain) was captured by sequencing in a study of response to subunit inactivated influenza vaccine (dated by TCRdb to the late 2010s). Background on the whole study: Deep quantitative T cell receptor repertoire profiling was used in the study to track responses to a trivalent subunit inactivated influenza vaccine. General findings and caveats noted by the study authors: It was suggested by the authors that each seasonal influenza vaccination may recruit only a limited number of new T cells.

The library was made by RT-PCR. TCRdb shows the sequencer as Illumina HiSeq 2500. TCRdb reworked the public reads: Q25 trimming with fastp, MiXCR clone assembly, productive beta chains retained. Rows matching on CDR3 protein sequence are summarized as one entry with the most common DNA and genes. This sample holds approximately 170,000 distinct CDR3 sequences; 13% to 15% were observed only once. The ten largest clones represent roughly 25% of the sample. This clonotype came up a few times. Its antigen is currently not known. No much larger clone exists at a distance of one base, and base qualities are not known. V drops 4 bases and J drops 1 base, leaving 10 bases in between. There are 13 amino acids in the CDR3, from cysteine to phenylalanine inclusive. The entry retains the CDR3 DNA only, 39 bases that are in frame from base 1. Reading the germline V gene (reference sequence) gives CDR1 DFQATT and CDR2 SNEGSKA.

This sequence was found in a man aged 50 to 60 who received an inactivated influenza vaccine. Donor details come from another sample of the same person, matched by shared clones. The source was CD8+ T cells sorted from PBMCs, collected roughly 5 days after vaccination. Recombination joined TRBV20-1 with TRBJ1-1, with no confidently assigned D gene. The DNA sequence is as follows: TGCAGTGCTACTCCCATTCGGAACACTGAAGCTTTCTTT. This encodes CSATPIRNTEAFF.